Below, one TCR beta chain is given with its context. Participants spanned ages about 18 to 100 years and resided in roughly 26 US areas. Repertoires were generated with immunoSEQ multiplex PCR, while TCRdb's copy carries only in-frame clones and drops some. Found here are 300,000 to 350,000 clones, approximately 86% of them singletons; the top ten hold approximately 9%. Germline CDR1 SGHRS, CDR2 YFSETQ. The length of the CDR3 is 15 residues. V was pared by 0 bases and J by 5 bases, with 12 bases between. This specimen comes from a study of blood T cell repertoires in COVID-19. This TCR came from a woman in her late teens or twenties who had recovered from COVID-19. J is TRBJ1-5 and V is TRBV5-1; no clear D gene. Material for sequencing was PBMCs or T cells enriched from blood (not recorded which). CDR3 residues: CASSLERADDQPQHF. CDR3 DNA sequence: TGCGCCAGCAGCTTGGAGCGGGCTGACGATCAGCCCCAGCATTTT.